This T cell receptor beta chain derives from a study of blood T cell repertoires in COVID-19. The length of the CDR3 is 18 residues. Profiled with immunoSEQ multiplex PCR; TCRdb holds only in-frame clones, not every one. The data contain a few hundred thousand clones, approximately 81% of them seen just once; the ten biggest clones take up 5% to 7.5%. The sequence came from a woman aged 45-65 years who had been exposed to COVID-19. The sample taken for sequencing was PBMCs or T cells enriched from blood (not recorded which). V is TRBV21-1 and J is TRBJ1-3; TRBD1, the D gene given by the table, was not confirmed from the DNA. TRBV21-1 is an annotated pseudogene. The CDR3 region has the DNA TGTGCCAGCAGCACGAGGGACAGGGGGAACTCCTCTGGAAACACCATATATTTT. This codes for CASSTRDRGNSSGNTIYF.